This T cell receptor (beta chain) was documented in a study of blood T cell repertoires in COVID-19. Profiling relied on immunoSEQ multiplex PCR, and the TCRdb table lists in-frame clones only, not all of them. The data show about 24,000 clones, around nine tenths seen once. Losses at the gene ends were 4 bases for V and 3 bases for J; bases not matched to a gene: 8. This CDR3 comprises 17 residues. Germline-derived CDR1 and CDR2 are SEHNR and FQNEAQ (reference sequence). V is TRBV7-9 and J is TRBJ2-2, with TRBD1 identical over 10 bases. Sequenced sample: peripheral blood. The source of this sequence is a woman aged 70-85 years with active COVID-19. The CDR3 here is CASSYNDRGRYTGELFF. DNA for the CDR3: TGTGCCAGCAGCTACAACGACAGGGGGCGGTACACCGGGGAGCTGTTTTTT.